This entry lists 29 T cell receptor beta chains sequenced from one sample in a study of Ad26.COV2.S vaccination and SARS-CoV-2 variants. Repertoires were generated with immunoSEQ multiplex PCR, while TCRdb's copy carries only in-frame clones and drops some. Seen here are about 370,000 clones, about 88% observed once, and the top ten hold 3.5%. Treatment described: roughly 18 received Ad26.COV2.S at low or high dose, single or two shots; about 5 received placebo; per-sample allocation not given. Samples analyzed were those drawn on day 63 after the first vaccine or placebo injection. Sequenced material: peripheral blood, taken in a trial of Ad26.COV2.S vaccine versus placebo. The origin of the receptors is a person between 18 and 65 years old who received the Ad26.COV2.S COVID-19 vaccine or a placebo.

The V gene is TRBV7-9, the J gene TRBJ2-5, with D maybe TRBD2 (6 bases). Germline values: CDR1 SEHNR, CDR2 FQNEAQ (reference sequence). V was shortened by 5 bases and J by 4 bases, with 11 bases between the two germline ends. This CDR3 comprises 13 residues. In DNA form, the CDR3 reads TGTGCCAGCAGCCGCGGGACGGCAGAGACCCAGTACTTC. It specifies CASSRGTAETQYF.

The gene calls are TRBV4-1 and TRBJ1-1; 8 bases are a match to TRBD1. The CDR3 runs to 15 residues. The ends lost 4 bases at V and 5 bases at J; junction bases unmatched: 9. Germline V gene sequence: CDR1 MGHRA, CDR2 YSYEKL. CDR3 DNA sequence: TGCGCCAGCAGCCTTATCGGACAGGGAGTAACTGAAGCTTTCTTT. Translating gives CASSLIGQGVTEAFF.

CDR3 loop: CAWSVLGTENSPLHF. In DNA, the CDR3 is TGTGCCTGGAGTGTACTGGGGACAGAGAATTCACCCCTCCACTTT. The chain uses TRBV30 and TRBJ1-6; 7 nucleotides match TRBD1. The germline CDR1 and CDR2 sequences are GTSNPN and SVGIG (reference sequence). V lost 0 bases to trimming and J lost 7 bases; unmatched junction nucleotides: 6. The CDR3 has 15 amino acids.

The gene calls are TRBV11-2 and TRBJ2-3; TRBD1 agrees at 9 bases. The trim removed 10 bases at V and 9 bases at J, leaving 11 bases unmatched. This CDR3 is built from 13 residues. CDR1 is SGHAT and CDR2 is FQNNGV in the germline V gene. The CDR3 DNA reads TGTGCCACATCGACAGGGGGTAAAGTAACGCAGTATTTT. It translates to CATSTGGKVTQYF.

The J gene is TRBJ1-2, the V gene TRBV6-2 or TRBV6-3, with 7 bases that match TRBD1. This CDR3 comprises 15 residues. Looked up from germline, CDR1 is MNHEY and CDR2 is SVGEGT. V shed 2 bases and J 2 bases; nucleotides not matched to a gene: 5. The CDR3 spells CASSYRQGANYGYTF. The CDR3 DNA sequence: TGTGCCAGCAGTTACCGACAGGGTGCCAACTATGGCTACACCTTC.

The rearrangement links TRBV27 to TRBJ2-2; D ambiguous. Germline V gene data show CDR1 as MNHEY and CDR2 as SMNVEV (reference sequence). Trimming left V 0 bases short and J 3 bases short, with 11 bases between. The CDR3 spans 16 residues. CDR3 sequence reads: CASSLSPRGYTGELFF. The DNA of the CDR3 is TGTGCCAGCAGTTTATCGCCTCGCGGATACACCGGGGAGCTGTTTTTT.

Note on this clone: The identical CDR3 is also encoded by other nucleotide sequences in the sample. CDR3 DNA: TGTGCCAGTAGTCCCCACCCCAGAGGACACATGAACACTGAAGCTTTCTTT. Translating it yields CASSPHPRGHMNTEAFF. This rearrangement joins TRBV19 to TRBJ1-1; D might be TRBD1 (5 bases). This CDR3 has 17 residues. V shed 5 bases and J shed 0 bases, with 19 bases lying between them. CDR1 is LNHDA and CDR2 is SQIVND in the germline V gene (reference sequence).

V usage is TRBV7-9 and J usage is TRBJ1-4; 10 nucleotides agree with TRBD1. Germline lookup yields CDR1 SEHNR and CDR2 FQNEAQ (reference sequence). Trimming removed 1 base from V and 8 bases from J; junction bases left unmatched: 4. The CDR3 has 15 amino acids. CDR3 region: CASSLGGQGKEKLFF. CDR3 DNA sequence: TGTGCCAGCAGCTTAGGGGGACAGGGGAAAGAAAAACTGTTTTTT.

The genes are TRBV5-4 and TRBJ2-7; D is ambiguous. V lost 0 bases and J lost 0, with 4 bases in between. The CDR3 loop spans 13 amino acids. Germline CDR1 is SGHNT and CDR2 is YYREEE (reference sequence). CDR3 DNA sequence: TGTGCCAGCAGCTTGGACAACTCCTACGAGCAGTACTTC. This translates into CASSLDNSYEQYF.

The rearrangement joins TRBV6-5 to TRBJ2-7; either TRBD1 or TRBD2 may fit D (5 bases each). The germline V gene encodes CDR1 MNHEY and CDR2 SVGAGI. This CDR3 region has 12 residues. The DNA of the CDR3 is TGTGTCTGTGGGGGTAGGTCTCGCGAGCAGTACTTC. Protein: CVCGGRSREQYF.

This sequence joins TRBV12-5 and TRBJ2-7, with 10 bases identical to TRBD1. The germline V gene encodes CDR1 LGHNT and CDR2 FRNRAP. Germline trimming cut 1 base from V and 1 base from J; bases unmatched to any gene: 10. CDR3 length: 18 residues. The CDR3 region is CASGLALPRTGGSYEQYF. In DNA form, the CDR3 reads TGTGCTAGTGGTTTGGCCCTACCCCGGACAGGGGGTTCCTACGAGCAGTACTTC.

This sequence joins TRBV6-2 or TRBV6-3 and TRBJ1-4; D remains ambiguous. V dropped 5 bases and J dropped 2 bases, with 9 bases sitting between them. This CDR3 has 14 amino acids. Germline V gene lookup returns CDR1 MNHEY and CDR2 SVGEGT. The CDR3 sequence is CASSPTTTNEKLFF. The CDR3 nucleotides are TGTGCCAGCAGTCCCACCACGACTAATGAAAAACTGTTTTTT.

V usage is TRBV3-1 (or the pseudogene TRBV3-2) and J usage is TRBJ2-5; D possibly uses TRBD1 or TRBD2 (6 bases each). The germline CDR1 and CDR2 sequences are LGHDT and YNNKEL (reference sequence). This CDR3 region has 15 residues. The ends were cut back, 0 bases at V and 5 bases at J, with 13 bases in the middle. CDR3 in DNA: TGTGCCAGCAGCCAAGATGCCACAGGGAGGGAGACCCAGTACTTC. Translation: CASSQDATGRETQYF.

A note on this clone: The sample holds other DNA sequences that translate to the same CDR3. Here the CDR3 reads CASSSESTEAFF. In DNA form, the CDR3 reads TGCGCCAGCAGCTCTGAAAGTACTGAAGCTTTCTTT. J is TRBJ1-1 and V is TRBV5-1; no definite D call. This CDR3 has 12 amino acids. The germline gives CDR1 SGHRS, CDR2 YFSETQ. V was trimmed by 3 bases and J by 5 bases, leaving 8 bases between them.

The rearrangement uses TRBV10-3 and TRBJ1-5, with D possibly being TRBD1 (5 bases). Germline V CDR1 and CDR2: ENHRY, SYGVKD. The CDR3 consists of 13 residues. V shed 6 bases and J shed 2 bases, with 8 bases lying between them. The CDR3 loop is CAISRDRNQPQHF. The CDR3 DNA sequence: TGTGCCATCAGCCGGGACCGCAATCAGCCCCAGCATTTT.

This rearrangement joins TRBV14 to TRBJ2-3, with D unresolved. V gave up 3 bases and J gave up 2 bases, with 0 bases separating them. The CDR3 has 11 residues. Germline V CDR1 and CDR2: SGHDN, FVKESK. CDR3 residues: CASSHTDTQYF. CDR3 sequence (DNA): TGTGCCAGCAGCCACACAGATACGCAGTATTTT.

The chain uses TRBV28 and TRBJ2-5; D is uncertain. Trimming cost V 2 bases and J 2 bases, with 9 bases left between them. Germline V gene lookup returns CDR1 MDHEN and CDR2 SYDVKM. The length of the CDR3 is 14 residues. The CDR3 coding sequence is TGTGCCAGCAGTTTAACTGCGGATCAAGAGACCCAGTACTTC. Protein: CASSLTADQETQYF.

V is TRBV27 and J is TRBJ2-1, with 13 nucleotides matching TRBD2. The germline CDR1 and CDR2 sequences are MNHEY and SMNVEV (reference sequence). The junction had 7 bases not matched to a gene; V was cut back by 6 bases and J by 8 bases. The CDR3 extends over 15 amino acids. CDR3 in DNA: TGTGCCAGCAGCTACGGGACTAGCGGGGCGGATGAGCAGTTCTTC. Encoded protein: CASSYGTSGADEQFF.

Only a few counts were recorded for this clone. The chain uses TRBV5-6 and TRBJ1-3; possibly TRBD1 for D (5 bases). Germline V gene lookup returns CDR1 SGHDT and CDR2 YYEEEE. The CDR3 loop spans 18 amino acids. With 5 bases removed from V and 0 bases from J, the gap between germline ends came to 21 bases. CDR3 sequence reads: CASRLLVGTWNSGNTIYF. DNA of the CDR3: TGTGCCAGCAGGTTGCTTGTCGGGACCTGGAACTCTGGAAACACCATATATTTT.

This clone was counted a few times. The V and J genes are TRBV7-8 and TRBJ2-7, with D unclear. This CDR3 has 12 amino acids. V lost 2 bases and J 3 bases, leaving 5 bases between the germline ends. The germline CDR1 and CDR2 sequences are SGHVS and FQNEAQ. The CDR3 protein is CASSLPDYEQYF. The DNA for the CDR3 is TGTGCCAGCAGCTTACCAGACTACGAGCAGTACTTC. Filled out from reference TRBV7-8 and TRBJ2-7, the complete variable domain reads GAGVSQSPRYKVAKRGQDVALRCDPISGHVSLFWYQQALGQGPEFLTYFQNEAQLDKSGLPSDRFFAERPEGSVSTLKIQRTQQEDSAVYLCASSLPDYEQYFGPGTRLTVT.

The chain is built from TRBV19 and TRBJ1-3; 7 bases agree with TRBD1. CDR1 and CDR2 (germline): LNHDA, SQIVND (reference sequence). This CDR3 is built from 13 residues. Unmatched junction bases numbered 1, after V lost 4 bases and J lost 4 bases. DNA of the CDR3: TGTGCCAGTAGTACGGACAGGGGAAACACCATATATTTT. Translation gives CASSTDRGNTIYF.

This clone is a singleton in its sample. The genes are TRBV18 and TRBJ1-4; 8 nucleotides agree with TRBD1. The CDR3 length is 18 residues. With V trimmed by 5 bases and J by 0 bases, 11 bases remained unmatched. Germline V gene sequence: CDR1 KGHSH, CDR2 LQKENI. CDR3 sequence reads: CASSSGTGSPSTNEKLFF. The CDR3 nucleotides are TGTGCCAGCTCATCCGGGACAGGAAGTCCTTCAACTAATGAAAAACTGTTTTTT.

This rearrangement joins TRBV6-2 or TRBV6-3 to TRBJ1-1, with unresolved D. The CDR3 extends over 16 amino acids. Trimming pared 0 bases from V and 3 bases from J, leaving 14 bases between. Germline V gives CDR1 MNHEY, CDR2 SVGEGT. The CDR3 protein is CASSYSSFGRDTEAFF. The CDR3 coding sequence is TGTGCCAGCAGTTACTCGAGTTTCGGAAGGGACACTGAAGCTTTCTTT.

The genes are TRBV5-7 and TRBJ2-1; D unclear. TRBV5-7 carries the ORF label, with uncertain function. V dropped 0 bases and J dropped 9 bases, with 10 bases sitting between them. The CDR3 totals 13 residues. CDR3 sequence: CASSLAKWGEQFF. The CDR3 nucleotides read TGTGCCAGCAGCTTGGCAAAGTGGGGTGAGCAGTTCTTC.

The chain combines TRBV6-4 with TRBJ2-3, with unresolved D. The ends were cut back, 4 bases at V and 5 bases at J, with 10 bases in the middle. The CDR3 loop spans 13 amino acids. Germline V gene sequence: CDR1 MRHNA, CDR2 SNTAGT. DNA for the CDR3: TGTGCCAGCAGTGCAGAGACGCTAGATACGCAGTATTTT. Its translation: CASSAETLDTQYF.

This clone has only one observation. The chain is built from TRBV27 and TRBJ1-1, with D uncertain. The CDR3 extends over 14 amino acids. Germline V gene lookup returns CDR1 MNHEY and CDR2 SMNVEV (reference sequence). Trimming took off 3 bases at V and 6 bases at J, with 14 bases between the two ends. The CDR3, as DNA: TGTGCCAGCAGTTTCTTAGGGATCAACGCTGAAGCTTTCTTT. This codes for CASSFLGINAEAFF.

V is TRBV6-4 and J is TRBJ1-1; D call uncertain. This CDR3 spans 13 amino acids. Germline lookup yields CDR1 MRHNA and CDR2 SNTAGT. The germline V and J ends were trimmed by 5 bases and 0 bases, with 7 bases remaining between them. The CDR3 nucleotides read TGTGCCAGCAGTTTCAGGCTGAACACTGAAGCTTTCTTT. Protein sequence: CASSFRLNTEAFF.

V gene TRBV21-1 combines with J gene TRBJ1-4. TRBV21-1 is an annotated pseudogene. The CDR3 contains 18 residues. The CDR3 nucleotides are TGTGCCAGCAGCAAAGCCCGCGCGCCCGGGCCGCTGGATGAAAAACTGTTTTTT. It yields the protein CASSKARAPGPLDEKLFF.

The chain employs TRBV30 and TRBJ1-6; TRBD1 matches at 7 bases. CDR1 and CDR2 from the germline V gene are GTSNPN and SVGIG (reference sequence). The CDR3 consists of 16 residues. V was clipped by 2 bases and J by 4 bases; unmatched bases: 8. CDR3: CAWSYRDSPYNSPLHF. In nucleotides, the CDR3 is TGTGCCTGGAGTTACCGGGACAGCCCGTATAATTCACCCCTCCACTTT.